This T cell receptor beta chain was documented in a study of T cells in Graves' hyperthyroidism and ophthalmopathy. RNA transcripts served as the template for amplifying TCR beta CDR3 regions. First-round RT-PCR of the TCR CDR3 relied on the HTBI primer set. In TCRdb, the multiplex PCR reads were re-called with MiXCR into one record per CDR3 protein. The data contain some 800,000 distinct CDR3 sequences, about two fifths of them seen just once; the ten biggest clones take up around 9.3%. This CDR3 spans 12 amino acids. The V and J ends lost 4 bases and 8 bases respectively, with 9 bases between them. Looked up from germline, CDR1 is SGDLS and CDR2 is YYNGEE. Calling Graves' hyperthyroidism stable meant ophthalmopathy did not progress within 18 months. With a duration under 2 months, the hyperthyroidism was newly diagnosed in patients aged 18 to 65. A few counts support this clonotype.

Sample: blood. This clonotype originated in a man between 18 and 29 years old with Graves' hyperthyroidism. The V and J genes are TRBV9 and TRBJ2-2; D uncertain. For the CDR3, the DNA is TGTGCCAGCAGCTTCGTGGCGGGGGAGCTGTTTTTT. Its translation is CASSFVAGELFF.